A single sample gave rise to the 13 T cell receptor beta chains below, sequenced in a study of blood T cell repertoires in COVID-19. Data came from immunoSEQ multiplex PCR; TCRdb stores just in-frame clones and leaves some out. The table lists some 200,000 clones, around nine tenths of them singletons. Sample: peripheral blood. The receptors stem from a middle-aged man with active or convalescent COVID-19.

In its sample, this clone was seen once. The rearrangement joins TRBV3-1 (or the pseudogene TRBV3-2) to TRBJ2-3; TRBD1 might be the D (5 bases). The CDR3 is 19 residues long. Trimming took off 2 bases at V and 3 bases at J, with 24 bases between the two ends. Per germline, CDR1 LGHDT and CDR2 YNNKEL (reference sequence). This CDR3 reads CASSQLADSDAAQTDTQYF. CDR3 nucleotide sequence: TGTGCCAGCAGCCAATTGGCAGACAGCGACGCCGCACAAACAGATACGCAGTATTTT.

This chain uses TRBV9 with TRBJ2-3; D ambiguous. V gave up 1 base and J gave up 7 bases, with 7 bases separating them. Germline CDR1 SGDLS, CDR2 YYNGEE. The CDR3 is 12 residues long. The CDR3 protein is CASSVIVNTQYF. The CDR3 coding sequence is TGTGCCAGCAGCGTAATAGTAAATACGCAGTATTTT.

The rearrangement uses TRBV2 and TRBJ2-7, with D hard to call. The V end was cut by 1 base, the J end by 2 bases, with 6 bases between. The CDR3 runs to 13 residues. CDR1 is SNHLY, CDR2 FYNNEI, per germline. The CDR3 sequence is CASSEGRTYEQYF. For the CDR3, the DNA is TGTGCCAGCAGTGAAGGCAGAACCTACGAGCAGTACTTC.

The chain links TRBV24-1 to TRBJ1-3, with TRBD1 matching over 10 bases. J was trimmed by 1 base and V by 4 bases; bases with no gene match: 9. Germline V lookup: CDR1 KGHDR, CDR2 SFDVKD. The CDR3 has 18 amino acids. In DNA form, the CDR3 reads TGTGCCACCAGTGAGAGGGACAGGGGAGAGGTTTCTGGAAACACCATATATTTT. Its protein product is CATSERDRGEVSGNTIYF.

This clone was detected a few times. This rearrangement joins TRBV10-3 to TRBJ2-1; no clear D. V lost 0 bases, J lost 3 bases, and 6 bases lay in between. Germline values: CDR1 ENHRY, CDR2 SYGVKD. CDR3 size: 14 residues. CDR3 sequence reads: CAISESADYNEQFF. CDR3 coding DNA: TGTGCCATCAGTGAGTCAGCTGACTACAATGAGCAGTTCTTC.

The chain couples TRBV5-1 to TRBJ2-7, with D maybe TRBD1 (5 bases). The germline V gene has CDR1 SGHRS and CDR2 YFSETQ. Trimming took 4 bases from V and 1 from J, leaving 6 bases between them. The length of the CDR3 is 12 residues. The CDR3 nucleotides read TGCGCCAGCAGCACAGGTTCCTACGAGCAGTACTTC. Translating gives CASSTGSYEQYF.

V and J are TRBV6-1 and TRBJ1-6; D is ambiguous. Germline V gives CDR1 MNHNS, CDR2 SASEGT. CDR3 length: 11 amino acids. Trimming took 2 bases from V and 12 from J, leaving 5 bases between them. CDR3 DNA sequence: TGTGCCAGCAGTGAAAGCGGACCCCTCCACTTT. Its protein is CASSESGPLHF.

A single count supports this clone. V usage is TRBV10-3 and J usage is TRBJ1-3; D is uncertain. From germline, CDR1 is ENHRY and CDR2 SYGVKD. CDR3 length: 14 amino acids. Deletions cut 7 bases from V and 0 bases from J, with 10 bases between. CDR3: CAITKGSSGNTIYF. The CDR3 DNA reads as TGTGCCATCACAAAAGGGAGCTCTGGAAACACCATATATTTT.

The chain links TRBV28 to TRBJ2-1; the match to TRBD2 covers 11 bases. V was clipped by 7 bases and J by 5 bases; unmatched bases: 4. This CDR3 is built from 14 residues. Germline V CDR1 and CDR2: MDHEN, SYDVKM. CDR3 sequence: CASIGTSGNNEQFF. The CDR3 coding sequence is TGTGCCAGCATCGGGACTAGCGGAAACAATGAGCAGTTCTTC.

The rearrangement links TRBV2 to TRBJ1-2; TRBD1 might be the D (5 bases). This CDR3 has 14 residues. The germline CDR1 and CDR2 sequences are SNHLY and FYNNEI. Deletions cut 8 bases from V and 0 bases from J, with 13 bases between. CDR3 residues: CASSRTGANYGYTF. The CDR3 bases are TGTGCCAGCTCGAGAACAGGAGCTAACTATGGCTACACCTTC. Combining the CDR3 with reference TRBV2 and TRBJ1-2 gives the whole variable domain EPEVTQTPSHQVTQMGQEVILRCVPISNHLYFYWYRQILGQKVEFLVSFYNNEISEKSEIFDDQFSVERPDGSNFTLKIRSTKLEDSAMYFCASSRTGANYGYTFGSGTRLTVV.

V gene TRBV30 combines with J gene TRBJ2-5, with a possible D match to TRBD2 (5 bases). CDR3 size: 11 residues. Germline CDR1 and CDR2: GTSNPN and SVGIG (reference sequence). V was cut by 4 bases and J by 6 bases, with 9 bases left in between. The CDR3 nucleotides read TGTGCCTGGATGGAGGTGAAGACCCAGTACTTC. It translates to CAWMEVKTQYF. Combining the CDR3 with reference TRBV30 and TRBJ2-5 gives the whole variable domain SQTIHQWPATLVQPVGSPLSLECTVEGTSNPNLYWYRQAAGRGLQLLFYSVGIGQISSEVPQNLSASRPQDRQFILSSKKLLLSDSGFYLCAWMEVKTQYFGPGTRLLVL.

This chain joins TRBV10-2 and TRBJ1-4; D is undetermined. Germline V gene sequence: CDR1 WSHSY, CDR2 SAAADI. This CDR3 spans 12 amino acids. V was trimmed by 8 bases and J by 5 bases, leaving 9 bases between them. The CDR3 DNA reads as TGCGCCAGCCGCGGGCCAAATGAAAAACTGTTTTTT. This codes for CASRGPNEKLFF.

The CDR3 nucleotides read TGTGCCTGGAGTGTACTGGGAATAGCGGGGGGATACAATGAGCAGTTCTTC. Its translation is CAWSVLGIAGGYNEQFF. The rearrangement links TRBV30 to TRBJ2-1; 10 bases fit TRBD2. V lost 0 bases to trimming and J lost 4 bases; unmatched junction nucleotides: 9. This CDR3 spans 17 amino acids. The germline V gene has CDR1 GTSNPN and CDR2 SVGIG (reference sequence). Drawing the rest from reference TRBV30 and TRBJ2-1, the complete variable domain is SQTIHQWPATLVQPVGSPLSLECTVEGTSNPNLYWYRQAAGRGLQLLFYSVGIGQISSEVPQNLSASRPQDRQFILSSKKLLLSDSGFYLCAWSVLGIAGGYNEQFFGPGTRLTVL.